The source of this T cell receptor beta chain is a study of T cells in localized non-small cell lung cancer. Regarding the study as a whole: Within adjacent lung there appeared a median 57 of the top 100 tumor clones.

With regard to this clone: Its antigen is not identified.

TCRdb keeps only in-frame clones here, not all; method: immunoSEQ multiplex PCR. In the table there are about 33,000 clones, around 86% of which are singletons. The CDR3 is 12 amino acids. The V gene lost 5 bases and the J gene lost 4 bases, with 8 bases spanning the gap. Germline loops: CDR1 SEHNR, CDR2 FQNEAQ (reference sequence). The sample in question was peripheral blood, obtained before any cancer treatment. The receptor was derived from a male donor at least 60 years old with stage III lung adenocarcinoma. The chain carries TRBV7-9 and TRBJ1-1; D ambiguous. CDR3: CASSERITEAFF. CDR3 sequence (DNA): TGTGCCAGCAGCGAAAGGATCACTGAAGCTTTCTTT.